The next 29 T cell receptor beta chains were all read from a single sample in a study of blood T cells in healthy people across ages. With a J-beta primer mix and a sample-barcoded 5' primer, a second PCR ran about 7 to 11 cycles. TCRdb redid the calling of the 5' RACE reads with MiXCR, one entry per CDR3 protein. Here the sample spans approximately 1,000,000 distinct CDR3 sequences, 35% to 40% being singletons. Sequenced sample: blood. These receptors were taken from a man between 18 and 29 years old in good health.

This clonotype was counted many times. This chain uses TRBV4-1 with TRBJ1-1; D unclear. V was trimmed by 2 bases and J by 2 bases, leaving 21 bases between them. Germline V gene lookup returns CDR1 MGHRA and CDR2 YSYEKL. This CDR3 spans 18 amino acids. CDR3 amino acids: CASSQPWTDLGINTEAFF. The CDR3 nucleotides are TGCGCCAGCAGCCAACCCTGGACGGATTTGGGGATCAACACTGAAGCTTTCTTT.

About this clonotype itself: A read error may produce the germline difference seen at one junction end. The V call is TRBV5-1, the J call TRBJ2-2; 8 positions match TRBD1. CDR3 length equals 15 residues. Per the germline V gene, CDR1 is SGHRS and CDR2 is YFSETQ. CDR3 DNA: TGCGCCAGCAGCACCGGGACAGGAGTGGGCGGGGAGTTGTTTTTT. It translates to CASSTGTGVGGELFF. The full variable domain, in which reference TRBV5-1 and TRBJ2-2 provide the parts outside the CDR3, is KAGVTQTPRYLIKTRGQQVTLSCSPISGHRSVSWYQQTPGQGLQFLFEYFSETQRNKGNFPGRFSGRQFSNSRSEMNVSTLELGDSALYLCASSTGTGVGGELFFGEGSRLTVL.

This chain joins TRBV4-3 and TRBJ2-5; either TRBD1 or TRBD2 may supply D (5 bases each). The end of the DNA fits TRBJ2-7 better, so the J call may be wrong. In germline, CDR1 is LGHNA, CDR2 YSLEER. The CDR3 is 15 amino acids. CDR3: CASSQDLGAGTEQYF. CDR3 sequence (DNA): TGCGCCAGCAGCCAAGATCTTGGGGCAGGGACCGAGCAGTACTTC.

This clonotype was counted a few times. J is TRBJ1-2 and V is TRBV5-6; 7 positions agree with TRBD1. CDR3 length: 12 residues. Germline V gives CDR1 SGHDT, CDR2 YYEEEE. Unmatched junction bases numbered 6, after V lost 6 bases and J lost 7 bases. Here the CDR3 reads CASTQDRLGYTF. In nucleotides, the CDR3 is TGTGCCAGCACCCAGGACAGGCTTGGCTACACCTTC.

This clonotype has only one observation. An end of the junction differs from the germline gene, which may be a read error. The chain couples TRBV6-5 to TRBJ2-1; D gene ambiguous. CDR3 length: 13 residues. Germline V gene sequence: CDR1 MNHEY, CDR2 SVGAGI. The CDR3 DNA sequence: TGTGCCAGCAGTGACTCGCTTAGCAATGAGCAGTTCTTC. Its translation is CASSDSLSNEQFF.

The chain combines TRBV29-1 with TRBJ1-4; D is possibly TRBD1 (5 bases). This CDR3 contains 14 residues. Germline V gene data show CDR1 as SQVTM and CDR2 as ANQGSEA. Trimming cost V 6 bases and J 3 bases, with 14 bases left between them. CDR3 protein: CSVTGHGSNEKLFF. The CDR3 coding sequence is TGCAGCGTGACCGGACATGGCTCTAATGAAAAACTGTTTTTT. Full variable domain (missing parts from reference TRBV29-1 and TRBJ1-4): SAVISQKPSRDICQRGTSLTIQCQVDSQVTMMFWYRQQPGQSLTLIATANQGSEATYESGFVIDKFPISRPNLTFSTLTVSNMSPEDSSIYLCSVTGHGSNEKLFFGSGTQLSVL.

Concerning this clonotype itself: The junction departs from the called germline gene at one end, perhaps through a read error. J is TRBJ2-1 and V is TRBV6-6, with D perhaps TRBD1 (7 bases). This CDR3 contains 17 residues. Germline CDR1 is MNHNY and CDR2 is SVGAGI (reference sequence). Here the CDR3 reads CASIYGGTANSYNEQFF. The CDR3 DNA follows: TGTGCCAGCATTTACGGAGGGACAGCCAACTCCTACAATGAGCAGTTCTTC.

To note about this clonotype: Germline and junction disagree at one end, which may indicate a read error. The rearrangement joins TRBV20-1 to TRBJ2-1; 8 positions agree with TRBD2. Germline V gene data show CDR1 as DFQATT and CDR2 as SNEGSKA (reference sequence). The CDR3 has 15 residues. DNA for the CDR3: TGCAGTGCTTTTAGTCCGGGACTAGAGTACAATGAGCGGTTCTTC. Translating it yields CSAFSPGLEYNERFF.

The V and J genes are TRBV3-1 and TRBJ1-2; a weak D match, TRBD1 (5 bases). Trimming shortened V by 1 base and J by 1 base, and 10 bases separated the two germline ends. Per germline, CDR1 LGHDT and CDR2 YNNKEL (reference sequence). This CDR3 spans 15 amino acids. Here the CDR3 reads CASSQGQSDNYGYTF. For the CDR3, the DNA is TGTGCCAGCAGCCAAGGACAGTCCGATAACTATGGCTACACCTTC. Full variable domain (outside the CDR3, taken from reference TRBV3-1 and TRBJ1-2): DTAVSQTPKYLVTQMGNDKSIKCEQNLGHDTMYWYKQDSKKFLKIMFSYNNKELIINETVPNRFSPKSPDKAHLNLHINSLELGDSAVYFCASSQGQSDNYGYTFGSGTRLTVV.

This clonotype has just a few counts. The J gene is TRBJ2-3, the V gene TRBV6-1; D call uncertain. CDR1 MNHNS and CDR2 SASEGT come from the germline V gene. Trimming removed 4 bases from V and 2 bases from J, with 10 bases in between. This CDR3 region has 14 residues. Here the CDR3 reads CASSVGRDTDTQYF. CDR3 DNA: TGTGCCAGCAGTGTAGGGCGAGACACAGATACGCAGTATTTT.

This clonotype was seen just once. The chain combines TRBV5-1 with TRBJ2-2; TRBD1 matches 8 bases. The V and J ends lost 9 bases and 0 bases, in that order; junction bases with no gene match: 7. Germline V lookup: CDR1 SGHRS, CDR2 YFSETQ. There are 15 residues in the CDR3. The CDR3 reads CATRTGPANTGELFF. The CDR3 DNA is TGCGCCACCAGGACAGGGCCAGCGAACACCGGGGAGCTGTTTTTT.

This clonotype was seen a handful of times. The chain has TRBV2 and TRBJ2-5, with TRBD2 identical over 10 bases. CDR3 length: 15 residues. With V trimmed by 6 bases and J by 1 base, 5 bases remained unmatched. CDR1 SNHLY and CDR2 FYNNEI come from the germline V gene. CDR3 DNA sequence: TGTGCCAGCAGGTTGCGGACTAGCGGCCAAGAGACCCAGTACTTC. The encoded protein is CASRLRTSGQETQYF.

This rearrangement joins TRBV6-6 to TRBJ1-2, with D hard to call. Germline assignment: CDR1 MNHNY and CDR2 SVGAGI (reference sequence). V shed 2 bases and J shed 4 bases, with 17 bases lying between them. CDR3 length: 16 residues. The CDR3 here is CASSYEGNGLGYGYTF. DNA of the CDR3: TGTGCCAGCAGTTACGAGGGAAACGGTCTTGGCTATGGCTACACCTTC.

This clonotype was seen a few times. DNA for the CDR3: TGCAGTGCTAGAGATCGAAAAGGATTTAGCAATCAGCCCCAGCATTTT. Its protein is CSARDRKGFSNQPQHF. This sequence joins TRBV20-1 and TRBJ1-5; D is unclear. Germline V gene sequence: CDR1 DFQATT, CDR2 SNEGSKA (reference sequence). This CDR3 region has 16 residues. With 0 bases removed from V and 0 bases from J, the gap between germline ends came to 12 bases.

The rearrangement links TRBV7-3 to TRBJ2-3; perhaps TRBD2 as D (6 bases). Germline CDR1 is SGHTA and CDR2 is FQGTGA. This CDR3 has 15 residues. V was cut by 5 bases and J by 3 bases, with 15 bases left in between. CDR3 protein: CASSTGGRGTDTQYF. Here the CDR3 DNA reads TGTGCCAGCAGCACTGGGGGACGGGGGACAGATACGCAGTATTTT. The full variable domain, its missing parts supplied by reference TRBV7-3 and TRBJ2-3, is GAGVSQTPSNKVTEKGKYVELRCDPISGHTALYWYRQSLGQGPEFLIYFQGTGAADDSGLPNDRFFAVRPEGSVSTLKIQRTERGDSAVYLCASSTGGRGTDTQYFGPGTRLTVL.

The chain has TRBV11-2 and TRBJ2-1, with D unresolved. The end of the DNA fits TRBJ2-7 better, so the J call may be wrong. CDR1 SGHAT and CDR2 FQNNGV come from the germline V gene. This CDR3 contains 16 residues. CDR3 residues: CASSLDRRRPYNEQYF. The CDR3 DNA sequence: TGTGCCAGCAGCTTAGATCGACGTAGGCCCTACAATGAGCAGTACTTC.

In its sample, this clonotype was seen a few times. V gene TRBV14 combines with J gene TRBJ2-1; no clear D gene. V was trimmed by 1 base and J by 6 bases, leaving 16 bases between them. The CDR3 consists of 16 residues. From germline, CDR1 is SGHDN and CDR2 FVKESK. The chain's CDR3 is CASSQGSATKANEQFF. CDR3 in DNA: TGTGCCAGCAGCCAAGGATCGGCGACGAAGGCCAATGAGCAGTTCTTC.

The chain combines TRBV6-6 with TRBJ2-2; D uncertain. From germline, CDR1 is MNHNY and CDR2 SVGAGI (reference sequence). CDR3 size: 14 residues. Trimming stripped 0 bases from V and 6 bases from J, with 8 bases between. The CDR3 DNA follows: TGTGCCAGCAGTTACTCCGGTAGACCCGGGGAGCTGTTTTTT. Translating it yields CASSYSGRPGELFF.

A word on this clonotype: This sequence may be a read error, since a much larger clone differs from it by one base. J is TRBJ2-3 and V is TRBV4-3; D unresolved. The CDR3 is 16 amino acids. Germline V gene lookup returns CDR1 LGHNA and CDR2 YSLEER. The CDR3 DNA reads TGCGCCAGCAGCCAAGGGACCGGCTATAGCACAGAGACGCAGTATTTT. This codes for CASSQGTGYSTETQYF.

This clonotype came up a few times. The CDR3 here is CASSRTSGGAGSTDTQYF. CDR3 sequence (DNA): TGTGCCAGCAGCAGGACTAGCGGGGGGGCTGGTAGTACAGATACGCAGTATTTT. The rearrangement links TRBV4-2 to TRBJ2-3, with 15 bases identical to TRBD2. The length of the CDR3 is 18 residues. The germline gives CDR1 LGHNA, CDR2 YNFKEQ. V was pared by 5 bases and J by 3 bases, with 9 bases of the junction left unmatched.

This clonotype was counted a few times. This rearrangement joins TRBV10-3 to TRBJ2-5; D is uncertain. V lost 1 base, J lost 0 bases, and 6 bases lay in between. Germline lookup yields CDR1 ENHRY and CDR2 SYGVKD. CDR3 length equals 14 residues. Written as DNA, the CDR3 is TGTGCCATCAGTGAGTTAGCCCACCAAGAGACCCAGTACTTC. Its protein product is CAISELAHQETQYF.

This clonotype has a handful of counts. In DNA, the CDR3 is TGTGCCAGCACCGTTCCAGGAGGTAGCGGGGGGAAGGGTGAGCAGTACTTC. This encodes CASTVPGGSGGKGEQYF. The chain is built from TRBV12-3 or TRBV12-4 and TRBJ2-7; 10 bases are a match to TRBD2. The CDR3 runs 17 residues. The V and J ends lost 7 bases and 7 bases, in that order; junction bases with no gene match: 19.

This clonotype was observed a few times. The V call is TRBV29-1, the J call TRBJ2-5; the D is unclear. The V end lost 4 bases, the J end lost 11 bases, and 14 bases lay between the germline ends. Per the germline V gene, CDR1 is SQVTM and CDR2 is ANQGSEA. This CDR3 region has 11 residues. The CDR3 loop is CSVADSNEQYF. The CDR3 nucleotides are TGCAGCGTTGCAGACTCGAATGAGCAGTACTTC.

This clonotype was counted only a few times. J is TRBJ2-3 and V is TRBV20-1; 7 bases align to TRBD2. Germline CDR1 reads DFQATT; CDR2 reads SNEGSKA (reference sequence). The CDR3 has 16 residues. The V and J ends lost 2 bases and 1 base, in that order; junction bases with no gene match: 9. DNA for the CDR3: TGCAGTGCTAGAAATAGTTGGCTAGCGGGCACAGATACGCAGTATTTT. Protein: CSARNSWLAGTDTQYF.

This clonotype was counted ten times or more. V gene TRBV12-3 or TRBV12-4 combines with J gene TRBJ1-2; D gene unclear. Trimming took off 4 bases at V and 4 bases at J, with 13 bases between the two ends. CDR3 size: 14 residues. CDR3 in amino acids: CASSWAGRFYGYTF. CDR3 DNA sequence: TGTGCCAGCAGTTGGGCGGGCAGGTTCTATGGCTACACCTTC.

The chain recombines TRBV29-1 with TRBJ1-2; TRBD1 might be the D (5 bases). Germline CDR1 is SQVTM and CDR2 is ANQGSEA. V lost 0 bases and J 8 bases, leaving 13 bases between the germline ends. The CDR3 runs 13 residues. DNA of the CDR3: TGCAGCGTTGAAGATCGGGGCGGTGGAGGCTACACCTTC. Encoded protein: CSVEDRGGGGYTF.

This clonotype has more than one count but fewer than ten. The chain combines TRBV6-5 with TRBJ2-1; D might be TRBD1 (5 bases). Germline loops: CDR1 MNHEY, CDR2 SVGAGI. CDR3 size: 13 residues. V was clipped by 2 bases and J by 5 bases, with 7 bases between them. The CDR3 spells CASSYDRNNEQFF. The CDR3 coding sequence is TGTGCCAGCAGTTACGACAGAAACAATGAGCAGTTCTTC.

Details on this clonotype: One end of the junction fails to match germline, which may point to a read error. The rearrangement links TRBV7-2 to TRBJ2-3; 7 bases are shared with TRBD2. The CDR3 runs 16 residues. Germline V gene sequence: CDR1 SGHTA, CDR2 FQGNSA. The CDR3 here is CAGSLASGDGTDTQYF. The CDR3 DNA reads as TGTGCCGGCAGCTTAGCGAGCGGGGACGGTACAGATACGCAGTATTTT.

This clonotype showed up just a few times. This sequence joins TRBV10-3 and TRBJ1-2, with TRBD1 identical over 8 bases. V dropped 6 bases and J dropped 4; count of bases not matched to a gene: 7. Germline loops: CDR1 ENHRY, CDR2 SYGVKD. The CDR3 sequence is 14 residues long. The CDR3, as DNA: TGTGCCATCAGACAGGGGGTCGACGGCTATGGCTACACCTTC. This codes for CAIRQGVDGYGYTF.